The TCR beta chain under discussion was sequenced for a study of CD8+CD57+ T cells in acquired aplastic anemia (dated by TCRdb to the late 2010s). Broadly, across the study: DNA extracted from sorted CD4+ and CD8+ cells had a mean of about 3 ug, with a range of about 0.2 to 30 ug. Mean read counts for healthy donor samples were 8.5 million to 10.8 million for CD4+ cells and some 12 million for CD8+ cells. What the research found in general, with its limitations: CD8+ Simpson's diversity did not differ significantly between patients and healthy controls (P=0.060). Roughly 30 CD8+ CDR3 sequences were found to be shared between patients and controls, but these sequences appeared to be highly expressed in patients and within the immunodominant clones of the patients.

Profiling of TCR beta VDJ combinations and CDR3 sequences used genomic DNA as the template. An Illumina HiSeq 2000 was the platform used for TCR repertoire sequencing. The authors processed their data as follows. Repertoire assessment relied on Simpson's diversity index, CDR3 size and DJ length profiles, and TRBV/TRBJ rearrangement plots. The most abundant DNA sequence in the deep sequencing data was defined as the immunodominant clone. CDR3 amino acid sequences were screened for sharing across subjects and were compared with published repertoires and the VDJdb database. TCRdb applied fastp at Q25 and MiXCR to the public reads, then kept only in-frame beta chains. Merged by CDR3 protein, the rows form single entries marked with the most common genes and DNA. These V and J calls derive from TCRdb rather than the authors' analysis. Recorded for this sample are about 210,000 distinct CDR3 sequences; roughly 55% of them occurred a single time. The top ten hold roughly 29% of the sample.

Including cysteine and phenylalanine, the CDR3 has 16 amino acids. Just the 48-base CDR3 DNA is kept, in frame starting at base 1. Looking up the germline V gene yields CDR1 SGHAT and CDR2 FQNNGV. V trim: 5 bases; J trim: 2 bases; unmatched bases: 9. In this study, sorted CD4+ and CD8+ T cells from the blood of healthy subjects and of severe aplastic anemia patients had their TCR repertoires deep-sequenced. Ficoll-Paque density gradient centrifugation was used to isolate peripheral blood mononuclear cells. Before DNA was extracted, CD4+ and CD8+ T cells were sorted using either FACS or magnetic beads. This clonotype has a count of ten or more. Its antigen is currently not known. The record has no base qualities; no much larger clone is one base away.

This clonotype originated in a human donor in good health. The sequenced material came from sorted CD4+, CD8+, or CD8+CD57+ T cells (not recorded which) from PBMCs. The sequence is built from TRBV11-2 and TRBJ2-3; TRBD1 matches 8 bases in the middle. Here is the DNA: TGTGCCAGCAGCCGAGAGACAGGGGCCCCCACAGATACGCAGTATTTT. This encodes CASSRETGAPTDTQYF.